A single sample gave rise to the 16 T cell receptor beta chains below, sequenced in a study of identifying expanded T cells in peripheral blood. The method was immunoSEQ multiplex PCR; TCRdb's version includes in-frame clones alone and lacks a portion of them. The table includes around 95,000 clones, about 90% detected once. Input material: blood. The receptors were sampled from a person aged 18 to 70 in good health.

The chain couples TRBV29-1 to TRBJ2-5, with 9 bases matching TRBD2. The CDR3 runs to 14 residues. After removal of 4 bases from V and 1 base from J, the junction contained 4 bases not matched to a gene. The germline V gene encodes CDR1 SQVTM and CDR2 ANQGSEA. CDR3 coding DNA: TGCAGCGTTGGGCTAGCGGGACTCCAAGAGACCCAGTACTTC. It yields the protein CSVGLAGLQETQYF.

The V gene is TRBV2, the J gene TRBJ2-1, with a weak D call TRBD1 (6 bases). V was clipped by 5 bases and J by 2 bases, with 16 bases between them. The CDR3 is 16 amino acids. Per germline, CDR1 SNHLY and CDR2 FYNNEI. The CDR3 sequence: CASSKQGSRAYNEQFF. CDR3 DNA sequence: TGTGCCAGCAGTAAACAGGGAAGTCGTGCCTACAATGAGCAGTTCTTC.

The chain has TRBV5-1 and TRBJ1-1; TRBD1 matches at 10 bases. The V gene's germline CDR1 is SGHRS and CDR2 YFSETQ. The CDR3 contains 14 residues. The junction had 10 bases not matched to a gene; V was cut back by 4 bases and J by 10 bases. CDR3 protein: CASSTGQGESLAFF. The DNA for the CDR3 is TGCGCCAGCAGCACCGGACAGGGGGAAAGCTTAGCTTTCTTT.

The chain has TRBV30 and TRBJ1-1; D may be TRBD1 (5 bases). Trimming left V 2 bases short and J 0 bases short, with 7 bases between. Germline V CDR1 and CDR2: GTSNPN, SVGIG (reference sequence). This CDR3 comprises 13 residues. CDR3 sequence (DNA): TGTGCCTGGAGTAAAGGGGTGAACACTGAAGCTTTCTTT. Translated, it gives CAWSKGVNTEAFF.

The rearrangement uses TRBV6-6 and TRBJ1-2; no definite D call. CDR3 length: 14 amino acids. Germline V gene lookup returns CDR1 MNHNY and CDR2 SVGAGI (reference sequence). Trimming pared 4 bases from V and 4 bases from J, leaving 13 bases between. CDR3 loop: CASSLDTASYGYTF. CDR3 sequence (DNA): TGTGCCAGCAGTTTAGACACGGCGTCCTATGGCTACACCTTC.

This chain connects TRBV7-9 to TRBJ1-3; TRBD1 matches at 9 bases. The CDR3 has 16 residues. V was pared by 3 bases and J by 2 bases, with 5 bases of the junction left unmatched. Germline V gene sequence: CDR1 SEHNR, CDR2 FQNEAQ (reference sequence). CDR3 nucleotide sequence: TGTGCCAGCAGCTTGGGACAGGGTGTGACTGGAAACACCATATATTTT. Amino acids: CASSLGQGVTGNTIYF.

The chain uses TRBV18 and TRBJ2-1, with D tentatively TRBD1 (6 bases). The CDR3 runs 17 residues. Germline values: CDR1 KGHSH, CDR2 LQKENI. Deletions cut 5 bases from V and 3 bases from J, with 20 bases between. The CDR3 sequence: CASSSGQSRGNYNEQFF. The CDR3 bases are TGTGCCAGCTCATCGGGACAATCAAGGGGTAACTACAATGAGCAGTTCTTC. The full variable domain, in which reference TRBV18 and TRBJ2-1 provide the parts outside the CDR3, is NAGVMQNPRHLVRRRGQEARLRCSPMKGHSHVYWYRQLPEEGLKFMVYLQKENIIDESGMPKERFSAEFPKEGPSILRIQQVVRGDSAAYFCASSSGQSRGNYNEQFFGPGTRLTVL.

The chain recombines TRBV5-4 with TRBJ2-3; TRBD2 matches 12 bases. With V trimmed by 2 bases and J by 4 bases, 8 bases remained unmatched. The CDR3 is made up of 17 amino acids. Germline-derived CDR1 and CDR2 are SGHNT and YYREEE (reference sequence). CDR3 amino acids: CASSFGSSGRVPDTQYF. The CDR3 DNA is TGTGCCAGCAGCTTCGGATCTAGCGGGAGGGTCCCAGATACGCAGTATTTT.

The V call is TRBV19, the J call TRBJ1-6, with 7 bases aligning to TRBD1. The germline gives CDR1 LNHDA, CDR2 SQIVND (reference sequence). The CDR3 is made up of 14 amino acids. The V segment lost 5 bases and the J segment 6 bases; nucleotides outside the gene matches: 4. In DNA form, the CDR3 reads TGTGCCAGTAGTGCCAGGGGGAGTAATTCACCCCTCCACTTT. This translates into CASSARGSNSPLHF.

The chain links TRBV7-2 to TRBJ2-2; 7 nucleotides agree with TRBD1. Looked up from germline, CDR1 is SGHTA and CDR2 is FQGNSA. This CDR3 is 15 amino acids long. V lost 2 bases and J lost 4; bases outside the gene matches: 4. The CDR3 coding sequence is TGTGCCAGCAGCTTACAGGGGGTGCTCACCGGGGAGCTGTTTTTT. Its translation is CASSLQGVLTGELFF.

The genes are TRBV9 and TRBJ2-1; D possibly corresponds to TRBD2 (6 bases). V was trimmed by 1 base and J by 7 bases, leaving 9 bases between them. This CDR3 has 13 residues. CDR1 is SGDLS, CDR2 YYNGEE, per germline. The CDR3 sequence is CASSVWAGNEQFF. The DNA for the CDR3 is TGTGCCAGCAGCGTATGGGCGGGGAATGAGCAGTTCTTC.

The CDR3 DNA reads as TGTGCCAGCAGCTACAGCCCGACAGGGACTGAAGCTTTCTTT. Translation: CASSYSPTGTEAFF. V is TRBV27 and J is TRBJ1-1, with 7 bases fitting TRBD1. J lost 5 bases, V lost 6 bases, and 9 bases had no gene match. CDR1 is MNHEY, CDR2 SMNVEV, per germline (reference sequence). The CDR3 sequence is 14 residues long.

The chain couples TRBV6-6 to TRBJ2-2; D not resolved. The CDR3 is made up of 16 amino acids. Germline V lookup: CDR1 MNHNY, CDR2 SVGAGI (reference sequence). With 10 bases removed from V and 6 bases from J, the gap between germline ends came to 24 bases. The CDR3 bases are TGTGCCATTTCGAGCCGTCCCAACCTATCCGCCGGGGAGCTGTTTTTT. It specifies CAISSRPNLSAGELFF.

The chain has TRBV9 and TRBJ1-1; D is unclear. Germline assignment: CDR1 SGDLS and CDR2 YYNGEE. The CDR3 runs to 15 residues. The V and J ends lost 4 bases and 1 base respectively, with 14 bases between them. The CDR3 sequence: CASSPRGNQNTEAFF. CDR3 nucleotide sequence: TGTGCCAGCAGCCCCCGCGGGAACCAGAACACTGAAGCTTTCTTT.

A few counts support this clone. The chain joins TRBV5-1 to TRBJ2-1; D might be TRBD2 (5 bases). Trimming removed 3 bases at V and 8 bases at J, with 18 bases between. The CDR3 consists of 15 residues. From germline, CDR1 is SGHRS and CDR2 YFSETQ. CDR3 amino acids: CASSSTRAGQDEQFF. DNA of the CDR3: TGCGCCAGCAGCTCCACGAGGGCGGGTCAGGATGAGCAGTTCTTC.

Here the CDR3 reads CAWSPRPNYGYTF. Here the CDR3 DNA reads TGTGCCTGGAGCCCTCGACCTAACTATGGCTACACCTTC. The V call is TRBV30, the J call TRBJ1-2; D uncertain. The CDR3 covers 13 residues. Trimming stripped 3 bases from V and 0 bases from J, with 8 bases between. Germline CDR1 is GTSNPN and CDR2 is SVGIG (reference sequence).